The 9 T cell receptor beta chains in this list originate from one sample, sequenced in a study of monozygotic twins with inflammatory bowel disease. TCRdb reanalyzed the 5' RACE reads and collapses them to one entry per CDR3 protein, without DNA. The sample holds a few hundred thousand distinct CDR3 sequences. Sequencing was performed on blood. These receptors were obtained from a human donor with ulcerative colitis or Crohn's disease, or a healthy co-twin of an affected twin (not recorded which).

V and J are TRBV4-1 and TRBJ1-2; the D call from TCRdb, TRBD1, cannot be confirmed without DNA. The CDR3 runs 13 residues. Germline assignment: CDR1 MGHRA and CDR2 YSYEKL. The CDR3 region is CASSPLGAEGYTF.

V gene TRBV7-2 combines with J gene TRBJ1-1; TCRdb outputs TRBD1, but without DNA this stays unchecked. The CDR3 contains 12 residues. The germline V gene has CDR1 SGHTA and CDR2 FQGNSA. CDR3: CASSRGGLEAFF.

This CDR3 is CASSLDLSVRYGYTF. The chain couples TRBV12-3 or TRBV12-4 to TRBJ1-2. The CDR3 loop spans 15 amino acids.

The J gene is TRBJ2-2, the V gene TRBV12-3 or TRBV12-4; the TCRdb D gene call, TRBD2, has no DNA to confirm it. The CDR3 loop spans 16 amino acids. The CDR3 loop is CASSSPGLGTLGELFF.

J is TRBJ1-5 and V is TRBV24-1; the TRBD1 assignment by TCRdb is unverifiable without DNA. Germline V gives CDR1 KGHDR, CDR2 SFDVKD. The CDR3 has 14 amino acids. The CDR3 protein is CATSDTGVNQPQHF.

V gene TRBV7-8 combines with J gene TRBJ2-3; TCRdb gives TRBD2 as the D gene, but with no DNA this cannot be confirmed. The CDR3 runs 14 residues. Germline CDR1 and CDR2: SGHVS and FQNEAQ. CDR3 loop: CASSLEGTTDTQYF. Full variable domain (outside the CDR3, taken from reference TRBV7-8 and TRBJ2-3): GAGVSQSPRYKVAKRGQDVALRCDPISGHVSLFWYQQALGQGPEFLTYFQNEAQLDKSGLPSDRFFAERPEGSVSTLKIQRTQQEDSAVYLCASSLEGTTDTQYFGPGTRLTVL.

The chain uses TRBV3-1 and TRBJ2-3; the D call of TRBD2 rests on TCRdb alone, since no DNA is present to check it. Looked up from germline, CDR1 is LGHDT and CDR2 is YNNKEL (reference sequence). The CDR3 is 14 residues long. CDR3 loop: CASSHLAGGYTQYF.

The chain joins TRBV5-6 to TRBJ2-1; TCRdb names TRBD1, which stays unverified in the absence of DNA. This CDR3 comprises 16 residues. Germline V CDR1 and CDR2: SGHDT, YYEEEE. CDR3 loop: CASSLGQRVSYNEQFF.

This chain connects TRBV7-2 to TRBJ2-3. CDR3 length: 14 amino acids. CDR1 is SGHTA and CDR2 is FQGNSA in the germline V gene. The CDR3 here is CASSLYSELDTQYF.